This TCR beta chain was sequenced during a study of T cells after yellow fever vaccination. Study-level background: Preparation of the low-cell-number fractions used SMART-Seq v4 Ultra Low Input.

This clonotype was seen ten or more times. Its specificity is not known. Generation of TCR cDNA used 5'RACE template switching (which added a universal primer site and UMIs). Each CDR3 protein is one row after TCRdb ran MiXCR on the 5' RACE reads. The table has just over 300,000 distinct CDR3 sequences, approximately 3.9% seen once. V was shortened by 3 bases and J by 8 bases, with 17 bases between the two germline ends. The CDR3 loop spans 15 amino acids. General study points: The bulk population could contribute abundant contaminating clonotypes to FACS-sorted repertoires.

Source: PBMCs, taken on the day of the yellow fever booster vaccination. The chain joins TRBV12-3 or TRBV12-4 to TRBJ2-1; perhaps TRBD2 as D (5 bases). The TCR was taken from a man younger than 35 who received the YFV17D yellow fever vaccine. CDR3 DNA sequence: TGTGCCAGCAGTTTTATTGAACTGGCGGGTGATGAGCAGTTCTTC. Protein sequence: CASSFIELAGDEQFF.